The 11 T cell receptor beta chains given below trace back to one sample, sequenced in a study of control samples from healthy donors and cancer patients. TCRdb keeps only in-frame clones here, not all; method: immunoSEQ multiplex PCR. Here the sample spans about 160,000 clones, roughly 95% being singletons. The specimen sequenced was blood. These receptors were taken from a woman aged 25 to 45 in good health.

The CDR3 nucleotides read TGTGCCAGCAGGTCGGAAAAGTTCTATGGCTACACCTTC. It yields the protein CASRSEKFYGYTF. The V call is TRBV6-5, the J call TRBJ1-2; D gene uncertain. The V gene lost 6 bases and the J gene lost 4 bases, with 12 bases spanning the gap. Germline V gene lookup returns CDR1 MNHEY and CDR2 SVGAGI. The CDR3 runs 13 residues.

V and J are TRBV19 and TRBJ2-7; D is uncertain. Germline V CDR1 and CDR2: LNHDA, SQIVND (reference sequence). Between the trimmed V and J ends, which lost 1 base and 3 bases, there was a span of 7 bases. This CDR3 is built from 13 residues. The chain's CDR3 is CASSIGHRYEQYF. The CDR3 DNA reads TGTGCCAGTAGTATAGGGCACCGCTACGAGCAGTACTTC.

V gene TRBV11-2 combines with J gene TRBJ2-1, with 13 bases aligning to TRBD2. V trimming: 4 bases; J trimming: 8 bases; junction bases outside the gene matches: 5. The germline V gene encodes CDR1 SGHAT and CDR2 FQNNGV. The CDR3 totals 15 residues. CDR3 residues: CASSSRTSGGDEQFF. The CDR3 coding sequence is TGTGCCAGCAGCTCCAGGACTAGCGGGGGCGATGAGCAGTTCTTC.

V is TRBV3-1 (or the pseudogene TRBV3-2) and J is TRBJ2-2; unclear D gene. Trimming took 0 bases from V and 4 from J, leaving 3 bases between them. The CDR3 sequence is 13 residues long. Per the germline V gene, CDR1 is LGHDT and CDR2 is YNNKEL (reference sequence). The DNA of the CDR3 is TGTGCCAGCAGCCAAGATCCCACCGGGGAGCTGTTTTTT. The encoded protein is CASSQDPTGELFF.

The V gene is TRBV19, the J gene TRBJ1-1; TRBD1 agrees at 12 bases. V lost 6 bases, J lost 1 base, and 12 bases stayed unmatched. CDR1 and CDR2 from the germline V gene are LNHDA and SQIVND (reference sequence). This CDR3 spans 18 amino acids. CDR3 amino acids: CASSYDSGDRGPNTEAFF. As DNA, the CDR3 is TGTGCCAGTAGCTACGATTCAGGGGACAGGGGGCCGAACACTGAAGCTTTCTTT.

This CDR3 reads CASSLGQGIYGYTF. CDR3 sequence (DNA): TGCGCCAGCAGCTTGGGACAGGGAATCTATGGCTACACCTTC. This chain joins TRBV5-1 and TRBJ1-2, with 7 bases aligning to TRBD1. This CDR3 is 14 amino acids long. V gave up 0 bases and J gave up 4 bases; unmatched junction bases: 3. CDR1 SGHRS and CDR2 YFSETQ come from the germline V gene.

The genes are TRBV5-1 and TRBJ2-7, with 10 bases fitting TRBD2. The CDR3 totals 16 residues. Germline CDR1 reads SGHRS; CDR2 reads YFSETQ. Germline trimming cut 0 bases from V and 7 bases from J; bases unmatched to any gene: 10. CDR3 DNA: TGCGCCAGCAGCTTGGTCCTAGCGGGGGCCCCGAAGGAGCAGTACTTC. This gives the protein CASSLVLAGAPKEQYF.

This clone was seen only once. At one of its ends the junction is not consistent with the germline gene, which may arise from a read error. The rearrangement uses TRBV15 and TRBJ2-5, with D maybe TRBD2 (5 bases). Germline CDR1 LNHNV, CDR2 YYDKDF (reference sequence). CDR3 length equals 15 residues. CDR3: CATSRETRTHAVRDF. The CDR3 nucleotides read TGTGCCACCAGCAGAGAGACTCGGACCCACGCGGTGAGGGACTTC.

The chain joins TRBV18 to TRBJ1-2; D is uncertain. V was shortened by 1 base and J by 1 base, with 7 bases between the two germline ends. Germline CDR1 is KGHSH and CDR2 is LQKENI. The CDR3 spans 14 residues. CDR3 nucleotide sequence: TGTGCCAGCTCACCACAGAGGGTTAACTATGGCTACACCTTC. Its translation: CASSPQRVNYGYTF.

V gene TRBV9 combines with J gene TRBJ2-7, with TRBD1 matching over 9 bases. The CDR3 has 14 amino acids. From germline, CDR1 is SGDLS and CDR2 YYNGEE. V lost 4 bases to trimming and J lost 3 bases; unmatched junction nucleotides: 5. CDR3 residues: CASSPGTGSYEQYF. CDR3 coding DNA: TGTGCCAGCAGCCCCGGGACAGGGAGCTACGAGCAGTACTTC.

The genes are TRBV6-5 and TRBJ1-6, with no clear D. This CDR3 comprises 13 residues. Germline V lookup: CDR1 MNHEY, CDR2 SVGAGI. With 6 bases removed from V and 8 bases from J, the gap between germline ends came to 11 bases. The CDR3 DNA follows: TGTGCCAGCAGCCGAAGGCAAGATTCACCCCTCCACTTT. Encoded protein: CASSRRQDSPLHF.